This is a list of T cell receptor beta chains from one sample in a study of blood T cell repertoires in COVID-19. Clones were read by immunoSEQ multiplex PCR, and TCRdb kept only the in-frame ones, dropping some. The table has approximately 210,000 clones, under 90% seen once; the top ten hold 7.5% to 9%. The source material was peripheral blood. The receptors here all came from an elderly woman with COVID-19, enrolled during active disease. Both conserved end residues are part of each CDR3. A D gene is named only where the DNA matches it firmly. Not every row has a clone size; where given, it reads once, few, many or a size class.

>TRBV11-2|.|TRBD1|TRBJ2-5
CASSLAAGGMETQYF
TGTGCCAGCAGCTTAGCGGCAGGGGGCATGGAGACCCAGTACTTC
>TRBV5-1|.|.|TRBJ2-1
CASSSGGLNNEQFF
TGCGCCAGCAGCTCGGGGGGCCTCAACAATGAGCAGTTCTTC
>TRBV3-1/TRBV3-2|.|.|TRBJ2-1
CASSQDPGTQQFF
TGTGCCAGCAGCCAAGATCCCGGGACACAGCAGTTCTTC
>TRBV7-2|.|.|TRBJ1-6
CASSLKRQASSYNSPLHF
TGTGCCAGCAGCCTTAAAAGACAGGCAAGCTCCTATAATTCACCCCTCCACTTT
>TRBV19|.|.|TRBJ1-2
CASSISRANYGYTF
TGTGCCAGTAGTATATCTCGCGCTAACTATGGCTACACCTTC
>TRBV19|.|.|TRBJ2-1
CASRALADEQFF
TGTGCCAGTAGGGCTTTAGCGGATGAGCAGTTCTTC
>TRBV5-1|.|.|TRBJ2-2
CASSFANTGELFF
TGCGCCAGCAGCTTCGCGAACACCGGGGAGCTGTTTTTT
>TRBV6-7|.|.|TRBJ1-4
CASRTDLVSPRSEKLFF
TGTGCCAGCAGGACCGATCTCGTTAGCCCGAGGAGCGAAAAACTGTTTTTT
>TRBV9|.|TRBD1|TRBJ1-3
CASSAHAYAGTVSGNTIYF
TGTGCCAGCAGCGCACACGCCTACGCCGGGACAGTCTCTGGAAACACCATATATTTT
>TRBV5-6|.|TRBD1|TRBJ1-5
CASSRTGDQPQHF
TGTGCCAGCAGCCGGACAGGGGATCAGCCCCAGCATTTT
>TRBV6-6|once|TRBD1|TRBJ1-2
CASTPSRGLNGYTF
TGTGCCAGCACACCCAGCAGGGGGTTGAATGGCTACACCTTC
>TRBV6-5|.|TRBD1|TRBJ2-1
CASSGQGVSYNEQFF
TGTGCCAGCAGCGGACAGGGGGTATCCTACAATGAGCAGTTCTTC
>TRBV6-1|.|.|TRBJ2-7
CASSERTVGSYEQYF
TGTGCCAGCAGTGAAAGGACAGTTGGTTCCTACGAGCAGTACTTC
>TRBV16|.|TRBD1|TRBJ1-1
CASSRSRRQGATEAFF
TGTGCCAGCAGCCGGTCTAGACGACAGGGAGCCACTGAAGCTTTCTTT
>TRBV10-3|.|.|TRBJ1-3
CAISDPDRPPDTIYF
TGTGCCATCAGTGACCCCGACAGGCCGCCGGACACCATATATTTT
>TRBV7-9|.|TRBD1|TRBJ1-2
CASSAGQDYGYTF
TGTGCCAGCAGCGCCGGACAGGACTATGGCTACACCTTC
>TRBV5-1|.|.|TRBJ2-3
CASSVTGQTDTQYF
TGCGCCAGCAGCGTAACCGGACAGACAGATACGCAGTATTTT
>TRBV6-5|.|TRBD2|TRBJ2-7
CASRGAGGQQYF
TGTGCCAGCAGGGGGGCGGGGGGACAGCAGTACTTC
>TRBV5-4|few|TRBD2|TRBJ2-5
CASSLSAGGETQYF
TGTGCCAGCAGCTTGTCGGCGGGAGGGGAGACCCAGTACTTC
>TRBV4-2|.|.|TRBJ1-2
CASSQDRNTPNYGYTF
TGTGCCAGCAGCCAAGACAGGAACACCCCTAACTATGGCTACACCTTC
>TRBV7-9|.|.|TRBJ1-4
CASSLVSGYGGEKLFF
TGTGCCAGCAGCTTAGTCTCAGGTTATGGTGGTGAAAAACTGTTTTTT
>TRBV5-1|.|.|TRBJ1-3
CASSLGHGGTGNTIYF
TGCGCCAGCAGCTTGGGGCACGGGGGGACCGGAAACACCATATATTTT
>TRBV27|.|.|TRBJ1-6
CASSLSPPGEGPLHF
TGTGCCAGCAGTTTATCGCCCCCGGGGGAGGGACCCCTCCACTTT
>TRBV25-1|.|.|TRBJ1-1
CASSESKILPNTEAFF
TGTGCCAGCAGTGAATCGAAGATCCTACCGAACACTGAAGCTTTCTTT